This T cell receptor (beta chain) is from a study of CD8 T cells in Susac syndrome. This CDR3 has 14 residues. Germline lookup yields CDR1 ENHRY and CDR2 SYGVKD. V lost 0 bases and J lost 8, with 11 bases in between. An amount of RNA that ranged from roughly 0.5 to 1 ug was reverse transcribed with random hexamers. TCRdb re-derived calls from the immunoSEQ multiplex PCR reads in MiXCR, one entry per CDR3 protein. The sample lists some 260,000 distinct CDR3 sequences, around 83% occurring once. Input material: CD8+ T cells from PBMCs. The TCR comes from a human donor with multiple sclerosis. The chain uses TRBV10-3 and TRBJ2-1; possibly TRBD2 for D (5 bases). CDR3 amino acids: CAISESLTGDEQFF. In nucleotides, the CDR3 is TGTGCCATCAGTGAGTCTCTGACCGGGGATGAGCAGTTCTTC.